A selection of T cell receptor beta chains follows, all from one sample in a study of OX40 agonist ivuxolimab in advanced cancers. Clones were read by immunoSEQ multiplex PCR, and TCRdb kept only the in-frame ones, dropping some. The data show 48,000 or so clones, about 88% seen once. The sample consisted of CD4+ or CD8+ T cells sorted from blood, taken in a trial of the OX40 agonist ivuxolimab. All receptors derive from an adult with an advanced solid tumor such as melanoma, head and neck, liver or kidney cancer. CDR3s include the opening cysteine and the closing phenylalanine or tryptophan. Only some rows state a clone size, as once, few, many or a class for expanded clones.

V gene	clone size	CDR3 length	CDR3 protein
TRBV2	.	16	CASSEPPRTGYTEAFF
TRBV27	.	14	CASSARDSHNEQFF
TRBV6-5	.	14	CASSPVGGDYEQYF
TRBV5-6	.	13	CASSLDGFYGYTF
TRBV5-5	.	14	CASSLTGDPYGYTF
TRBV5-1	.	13	CASSWGQSEGYTF
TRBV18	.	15	CASSPGQGPSYEQYF
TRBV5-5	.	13	CASSLVGLDTQYF
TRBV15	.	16	CATSLAGALTYNEQFF
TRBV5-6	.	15	CASSYIGGNVYGYTF
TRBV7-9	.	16	CASSPWTSGSNNEQFF
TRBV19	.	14	CASSIVRGSPEQFF
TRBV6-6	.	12	CASSPMGNTIYF
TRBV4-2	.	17	CASSQDPAGGPRDEQFF
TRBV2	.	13	CASHQGAGSPLHF
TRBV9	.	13	CASSVAVADTQYF
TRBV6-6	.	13	CASRTGGGNEQFF
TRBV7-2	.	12	CASSPYSYEQYF
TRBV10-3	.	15	CAISEEGVMADTQYF
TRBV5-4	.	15	CASSSGQGSAGELFF
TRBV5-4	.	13	CASSSTGSTEAFF
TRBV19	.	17	CASSRLGLAGGSDTQYF
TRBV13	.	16	CASSLDAGLTYNEQFF
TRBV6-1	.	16	CASSEALGTHQETQYF
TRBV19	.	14	CASSKDRDNEKLFF
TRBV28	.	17	CASSLHLTSSYNSPLHF
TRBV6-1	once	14	CASRKGPGNEKLFF
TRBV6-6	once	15	CASSPTGQSSYEQYF
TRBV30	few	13	CAWSRAGGTEAFF
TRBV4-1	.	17	CASSQDLRLAGAGEQFF
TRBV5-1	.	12	CASSQSGDEQYF
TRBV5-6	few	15	CASTSKERAYTEAFF
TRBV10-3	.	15	CAISESGETTDTQYF
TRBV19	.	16	CASSIVDMGSTDTQYF
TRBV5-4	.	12	CASSLADYEQYF
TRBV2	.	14	CASSYSGFAYEQYF
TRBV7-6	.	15	CASSPTLWGNYGYTF
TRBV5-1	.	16	CASSLRAGQGRDEQFF
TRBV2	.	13	CASSERGVAEQYF
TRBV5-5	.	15	CASSASTGYNTEAFF
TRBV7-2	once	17	CASSRGGGGAPTGELFF
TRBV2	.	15	CASSEDRGSNQPQHF
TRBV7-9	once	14	CASSLHLVGNEQFF
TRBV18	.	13	CASSLLPSYEQYF
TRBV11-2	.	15	CASSYLYEAKNIQYF
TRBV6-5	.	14	CASSRQGATGELFF
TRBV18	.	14	CASSPPGWTYGYTF
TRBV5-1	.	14	CASSLRGWDNIQYF
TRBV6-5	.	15	CASRRSGEAGNTIYF
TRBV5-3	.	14	CARSLGDRAYEQYF
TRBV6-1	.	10	CASNPGKKYF
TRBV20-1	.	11	CSTTRGATQYF
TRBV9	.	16	CASSVRAGALNNEQFF
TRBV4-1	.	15	CASSQDTGGNEKLFF